The 22 T cell receptor beta chains presented below share a single source sample, sequenced in a study of spatial heterogeneity in lung cancer (dated by TCRdb to about 2019). This specimen's time point label, interpreted: blood at routine non-recurrence follow-up after resection. The library relied on 5' RACE. TCRdb lists the instrument as NextSeq 500. TCRdb's own reprocessing of the public reads used fastp at Q25 and MiXCR and kept productive beta chains. Rows are combined by CDR3 protein, so each entry shows the most common genes and DNA. Counted in this sample were roughly 70,000 distinct CDR3 sequences; around 8.9% of them appeared once. Jointly, the top ten make up roughly 1.9% of the sample. Sequenced material: PBMCs, taken at follow-up. These receptors were obtained from a female donor with early-stage non-small cell lung cancer.

CDR3 protein: CSATTGGVETQYF. The CDR3 DNA sequence: TGCAGTGCCACAACAGGGGGGGTAGAGACCCAGTACTTC. This rearrangement joins TRBV20-1 to TRBJ2-5, with D tentatively TRBD1 (8 bases). Looked up from germline, CDR1 is DFQATT and CDR2 is SNEGSKA (reference sequence). Trimming left V 6 bases short and J 4 bases short, with 15 bases between. The CDR3 covers 13 residues.

The genes are TRBV7-9 and TRBJ2-1, with D possibly matching TRBD2 (5 bases). The V gene's germline CDR1 is SEHNR and CDR2 FQNEAQ (reference sequence). This CDR3 has 12 residues. V was cut by 4 bases and J by 9 bases, with 10 bases left in between. The CDR3, as DNA: TGTGCCAGCAGCTCCTTCGGGGTTGAGCAGTTCTTC. Protein sequence: CASSSFGVEQFF.

The table lists this clonotype with many counts. The chain uses TRBV19 and TRBJ2-1; 9 bases fit TRBD2. Germline-derived CDR1 and CDR2 are LNHDA and SQIVND (reference sequence). The CDR3 length is 18 residues. Trimming cost V 5 bases and J 6 bases; bases outside gene matches: 17. The CDR3 reads CASSSTSGRTHWVNEQFF. CDR3 sequence (DNA): TGTGCCAGTAGTTCGACTAGCGGCAGAACCCACTGGGTCAATGAGCAGTTCTTC.

This clonotype was recorded at least ten times. This chain links TRBV29-1 with TRBJ2-2; the D is unclear. The length of the CDR3 is 13 residues. CDR1 and CDR2 from the germline V gene are SQVTM and ANQGSEA. Trimming left V 7 bases short and J 6 bases short, with 15 bases between. The CDR3 nucleotides read TGCAGCGCCAGTGCAATTCGGGCCGGGGAGCTGTTTTTT. Encoded protein: CSASAIRAGELFF.

This clonotype was seen at least ten times. The V gene is TRBV9, the J gene TRBJ1-1, with D possibly matching TRBD1 (5 bases). Trimming removed 4 bases at V and 2 bases at J, with 18 bases between. The CDR3 is made up of 16 amino acids. Per germline, CDR1 SGDLS and CDR2 YYNGEE. As DNA, the CDR3 is TGTGCCAGCAGCCAAGGGGAGGGTGAGGAAAACACTGAAGCTTTCTTT. Translated, it gives CASSQGEGEENTEAFF.

A few counts support this clonotype. V gene TRBV18 combines with J gene TRBJ2-7, with 8 bases lining up with TRBD1. The germline V gene has CDR1 KGHSH and CDR2 LQKENI. V was pared by 2 bases and J by 3 bases, with 6 bases of the junction left unmatched. CDR3 length equals 15 residues. The CDR3 sequence is CASSPNWGQVYEQYF. The CDR3 nucleotides read TGTGCCAGCTCACCAAATTGGGGACAGGTCTACGAGCAGTACTTC.

This clonotype was seen ten or more times. This sequence joins TRBV14 and TRBJ2-1; 7 bases match TRBD1. V lost 1 base and J lost 7; bases outside the gene matches: 4. CDR1 and CDR2 (germline): SGHDN, FVKESK. This CDR3 is built from 14 residues. The DNA for the CDR3 is TGTGCCAGCAGCCAAGCCCAGGGGGTGAATGAGCAGTTCTTC. Translated: CASSQAQGVNEQFF.

This clonotype has a count of ten or more. The V and J genes are TRBV5-1 and TRBJ2-1, with TRBD2 matching over 7 bases. The ends lost 6 bases at V and 0 bases at J; junction bases unmatched: 3. The germline gives CDR1 SGHRS, CDR2 YFSETQ. The CDR3 is 14 residues long. The CDR3 coding sequence is TGCGCCAGCACTAGCGGCGCCTCCTACAATGAGCAGTTCTTC. This encodes CASTSGASYNEQFF.

CDR3 nucleotide sequence: TGTGCCACCAGCAGAGTTTATCAGGTCTCAGCTAACTATGGCTACACCTTC. Its translation is CATSRVYQVSANYGYTF. The chain couples TRBV15 to TRBJ1-2, with D unclear. Germline CDR1 reads LNHNV; CDR2 reads YYDKDF (reference sequence). The V end was cut by 1 base, the J end by 0 bases, with 15 bases between. The CDR3 is 17 residues long. The whole variable domain, remainder taken from reference TRBV15 and TRBJ1-2, is DAMVIQNPRYQVTQFGKPVTLSCSQTLNHNVMYWYQQKSSQAPKLLFHYYDKDFNNEADTPDNFQSRRPNTSFCFLDIRSPGLGDTAMYLCATSRVYQVSANYGYTFGSGTRLTVV.

The rearrangement links TRBV5-1 to TRBJ2-5, with D tentatively TRBD2 (6 bases). The CDR3 has 13 amino acids. The germline V and J ends were trimmed by 4 bases and 8 bases, with 15 bases remaining between them. Germline loops: CDR1 SGHRS, CDR2 YFSETQ. Here the CDR3 reads CASSQGDSGTQYF. CDR3 DNA sequence: TGCGCCAGCAGCCAAGGGGACTCCGGAACCCAGTACTTC.

This sequence joins TRBV5-1 and TRBJ1-2; D perhaps matches TRBD1 (6 bases). Germline loops: CDR1 SGHRS, CDR2 YFSETQ. Trimming left V 3 bases short and J 4 bases short, with 16 bases between. This CDR3 is 15 amino acids long. This CDR3 is CASSYDTGTSYGYTF. The CDR3 nucleotides are TGCGCCAGCAGCTATGACACCGGGACATCCTATGGCTACACCTTC.

This clonotype was seen at least ten times. The chain uses TRBV2 and TRBJ2-1; 7 bases fit TRBD2. The CDR3 consists of 15 residues. Germline trimming cut 8 bases from V and 4 bases from J; bases unmatched to any gene: 11. Germline loops: CDR1 SNHLY, CDR2 FYNNEI. The DNA for the CDR3 is TGTGCCAGCCCCGGCGGGAGCGGCATTTACAATGAGCAGTTCTTC. It codes for CASPGGSGIYNEQFF. The whole variable domain, remainder taken from reference TRBV2 and TRBJ2-1, is EPEVTQTPSHQVTQMGQEVILRCVPISNHLYFYWYRQILGQKVEFLVSFYNNEISEKSEIFDDQFSVERPDGSNFTLKIRSTKLEDSAMYFCASPGGSGIYNEQFFGPGTRLTVL.

The table lists this clonotype with many counts. The rearrangement links TRBV18 to TRBJ1-3; no firm D call. Trimming removed 4 bases at V and 0 bases at J, with 10 bases between. The CDR3 length is 15 residues. The germline V gene encodes CDR1 KGHSH and CDR2 LQKENI. CDR3 residues: CASSLRTDSGNTIYF. The CDR3 coding sequence is TGTGCCAGCTCACTCCGGACGGACTCTGGAAACACCATATATTTT. The entire variable domain, with the rest obtained from reference TRBV18 and TRBJ1-3, is as follows: NAGVMQNPRHLVRRRGQEARLRCSPMKGHSHVYWYRQLPEEGLKFMVYLQKENIIDESGMPKERFSAEFPKEGPSILRIQQVVRGDSAAYFCASSLRTDSGNTIYFGEGSWLTVV.

This clonotype was counted only a few times. The chain couples TRBV25-1 to TRBJ2-3; 13 positions match TRBD2. The V gene end was trimmed by 4 bases and the J gene end by 1 base; junction bases not matched to a gene: 5. Germline CDR1 and CDR2: MGHDK and SYGVNS. The CDR3 has 17 residues. The CDR3 sequence is CASSGLAGGWGTDTQYF. Here the CDR3 DNA reads TGTGCCAGCAGTGGACTAGCGGGAGGCTGGGGCACAGATACGCAGTATTTT.

This clonotype occurred many times. The rearrangement uses TRBV7-3 and TRBJ2-1; D is unresolved. CDR1 is SGHTA, CDR2 FQGTGA, per germline. This CDR3 is 15 amino acids long. Trimming shortened V by 5 bases and J by 7 bases, and 18 bases separated the two germline ends. CDR3 sequence reads: CASSPTGYIGNEQFF. The CDR3 nucleotides are TGTGCCAGCAGCCCCACCGGATACATCGGGAATGAGCAGTTCTTC.

Ten or more counts support this clonotype. This rearrangement joins TRBV20-1 to TRBJ1-1; no clear D. The CDR3 loop spans 11 amino acids. Germline V gene data show CDR1 as DFQATT and CDR2 as SNEGSKA (reference sequence). Trimming left V 6 bases short and J 0 bases short, with 5 bases between. In DNA form, the CDR3 reads TGCAGTGCAGCATTGAACACTGAAGCTTTCTTT. It specifies CSAALNTEAFF.

This clonotype has just a few counts. The chain combines TRBV5-1 with TRBJ2-2, with 8 positions matching TRBD2. CDR3 length: 17 amino acids. CDR1 and CDR2 (germline): SGHRS, YFSETQ. The V gene end was trimmed by 0 bases and the J gene end by 7 bases; junction bases not matched to a gene: 11. The CDR3 bases are TGCGCCAGCAGCTTGGGTCCGGGAGGGCCACAGAACGGGGAGCTGTTTTTT. It yields the protein CASSLGPGGPQNGELFF.

Many counts were recorded for this clonotype. The V gene is TRBV5-6, the J gene TRBJ1-1; the match to TRBD1 covers 7 bases. J lost 9 bases, V lost 3 bases, and 8 bases had no gene match. Germline CDR1 reads SGHDT; CDR2 reads YYEEEE. The CDR3 runs 13 residues. The CDR3 sequence: CASSSDRRGQAFF. Written as DNA, the CDR3 is TGTGCCAGCAGCTCGGACAGGAGGGGACAAGCTTTCTTT.

This chain links TRBV7-9 with TRBJ2-1, with 9 bases that match TRBD1. Germline V gene lookup returns CDR1 SEHNR and CDR2 FQNEAQ (reference sequence). The junction had 11 bases not matched to a gene; V was cut back by 1 base and J by 7 bases. The CDR3 runs 17 residues. The CDR3, as DNA: TGTGCCAGCAGCTTAGGCCGAAACACAGGGGGCTGGAATGAGCAGTTCTTC. Translated: CASSLGRNTGGWNEQFF.

Many counts were recorded for this clonotype. DNA of the CDR3: TGTGCCAGCACTGGGGAGGGACACTATGGCTACACCTTC. It translates to CASTGEGHYGYTF. This chain uses TRBV28 with TRBJ1-2, with D maybe TRBD1 (5 bases). Germline lookup yields CDR1 MDHEN and CDR2 SYDVKM. The germline V and J ends were trimmed by 7 bases and 3 bases, with 12 bases remaining between them. This CDR3 contains 13 residues.

This clonotype was counted at least ten times. The rearrangement uses TRBV5-1 and TRBJ1-2; 9 nucleotides line up with TRBD1. Germline trimming cut 0 bases from V and 4 bases from J; bases unmatched to any gene: 4. Per germline, CDR1 SGHRS and CDR2 YFSETQ. This CDR3 is 15 amino acids long. The CDR3 loop is CASSLAGTGLYGYTF. Here the CDR3 DNA reads TGCGCCAGCAGCTTGGCCGGGACAGGGCTCTATGGCTACACCTTC.

V gene TRBV2 combines with J gene TRBJ1-6; maybe TRBD1 (5 bases). Trimming pared 7 bases from V and 9 bases from J, leaving 13 bases between. CDR3 length: 13 amino acids. Germline assignment: CDR1 SNHLY and CDR2 FYNNEI. For the CDR3, the DNA is TGTGCCAGCAATGGGCAGGGTAGTTCACCCCTCCACTTT. It yields the protein CASNGQGSSPLHF.